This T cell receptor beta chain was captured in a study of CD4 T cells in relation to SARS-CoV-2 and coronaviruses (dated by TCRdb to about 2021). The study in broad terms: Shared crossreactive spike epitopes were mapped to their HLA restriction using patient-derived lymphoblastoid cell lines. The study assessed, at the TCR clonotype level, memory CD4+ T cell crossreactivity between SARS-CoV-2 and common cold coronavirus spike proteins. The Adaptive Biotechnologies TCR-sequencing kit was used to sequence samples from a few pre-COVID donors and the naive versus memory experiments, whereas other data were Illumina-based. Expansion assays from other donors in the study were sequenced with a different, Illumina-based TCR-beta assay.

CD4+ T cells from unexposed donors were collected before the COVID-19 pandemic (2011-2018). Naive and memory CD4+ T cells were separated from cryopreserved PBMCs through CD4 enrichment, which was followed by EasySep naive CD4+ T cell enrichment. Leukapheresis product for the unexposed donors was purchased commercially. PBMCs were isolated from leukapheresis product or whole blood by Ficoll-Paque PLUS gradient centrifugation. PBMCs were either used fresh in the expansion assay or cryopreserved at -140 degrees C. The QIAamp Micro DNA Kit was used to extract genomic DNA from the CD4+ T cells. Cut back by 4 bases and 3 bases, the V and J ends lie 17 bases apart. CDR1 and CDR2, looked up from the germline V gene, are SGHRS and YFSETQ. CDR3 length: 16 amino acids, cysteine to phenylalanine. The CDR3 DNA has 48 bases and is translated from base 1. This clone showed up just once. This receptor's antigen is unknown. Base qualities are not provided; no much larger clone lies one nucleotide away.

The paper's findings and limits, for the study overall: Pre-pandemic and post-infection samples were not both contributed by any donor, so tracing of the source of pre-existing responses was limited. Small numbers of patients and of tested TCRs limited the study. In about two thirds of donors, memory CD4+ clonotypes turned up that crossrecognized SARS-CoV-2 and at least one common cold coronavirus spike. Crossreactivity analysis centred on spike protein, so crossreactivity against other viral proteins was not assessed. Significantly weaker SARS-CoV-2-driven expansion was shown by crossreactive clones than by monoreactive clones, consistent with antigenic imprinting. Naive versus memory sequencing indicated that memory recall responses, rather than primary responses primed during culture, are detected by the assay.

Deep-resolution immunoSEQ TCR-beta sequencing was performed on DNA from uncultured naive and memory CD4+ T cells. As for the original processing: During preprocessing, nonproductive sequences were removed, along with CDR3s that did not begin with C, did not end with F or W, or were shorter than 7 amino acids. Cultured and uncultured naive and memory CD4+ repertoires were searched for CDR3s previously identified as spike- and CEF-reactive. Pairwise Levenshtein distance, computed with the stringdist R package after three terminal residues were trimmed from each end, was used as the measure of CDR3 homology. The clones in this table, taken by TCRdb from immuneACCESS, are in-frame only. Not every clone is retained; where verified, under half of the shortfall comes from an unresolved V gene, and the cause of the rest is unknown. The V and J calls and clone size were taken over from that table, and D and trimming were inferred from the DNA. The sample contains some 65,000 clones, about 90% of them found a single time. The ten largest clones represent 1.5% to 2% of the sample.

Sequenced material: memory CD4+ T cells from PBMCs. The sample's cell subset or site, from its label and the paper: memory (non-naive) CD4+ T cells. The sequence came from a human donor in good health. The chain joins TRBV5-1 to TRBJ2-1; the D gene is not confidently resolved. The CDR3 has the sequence CASSLPTPPLYNEQFF. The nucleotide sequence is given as TGCGCCAGCAGCCTGCCGACCCCTCCCCTCTACAATGAGCAGTTCTTC.